This T cell receptor beta chain was sequenced during a study of shared clonotypes between healthy human individuals. The naive CD8 fraction comprised CD45RO-negative cells positively selected for CCR7 and excluded terminally differentiated effector memory CD45RA+ cells. Assay execution took place at the deep level. Some clones are missing from TCRdb's copy, which holds only in-frame ones; the method was immunoSEQ multiplex PCR. Among fewer than 1 million clones listed, 96% were seen once. This CDR3 contains 14 residues. Germline V gene data show CDR1 as SEHNR and CDR2 as FQNEAQ (reference sequence). Deletions cut 7 bases from V and 2 bases from J, with 15 bases between. Findings of the study overall: Against clonotypes common to all four donors, non-shared ones had lower generation probabilities. The diversity represented, both genetic and in exposure history, was limited by few donors. Only blood samples were collected, and tissue repertoires likely differ.

Note on this clone: Antigen specificity is unknown.

The source is a young man in good health. The chain links TRBV7-9 to TRBJ2-7, with TRBD1 as a possible D gene (6 bases). Sequencing was done on a sample of naive CD8+ T cells sorted from blood. The CDR3 region has the DNA TGTGCCAGCACCCCCCGACAGGCAGCCTACGAGCAGTACTTC. This codes for CASTPRQAAYEQYF.